The 5 T cell receptor beta chains given below trace back to one sample, sequenced in a study of response to subunit inactivated influenza vaccine. TCRdb processed the RT-PCR reads anew with MiXCR; each CDR3 protein has one entry. Here the sample spans 700,000 to 900,000 distinct CDR3 sequences, around 20% being singletons. Here the sequenced sample was PBMCs from blood, taken 4 to 6 days after vaccination. The receptor set was obtained from a man aged 50 or older who received an inactivated influenza vaccine.

This clonotype has only a few counts. This chain joins TRBV7-9 and TRBJ2-1; 7 bases are a match to TRBD2. Losses at the gene ends were 7 bases for V and 2 bases for J; bases not matched to a gene: 11. CDR3 length: 16 residues. Germline assignment: CDR1 SEHNR and CDR2 FQNEAQ (reference sequence). CDR3 nucleotide sequence: TGTGCCAGCATTCCCCTCCAGGCGGGAGCCTACAATGAGCAGTTCTTC. Residues: CASIPLQAGAYNEQFF.

The rearrangement links TRBV5-1 to TRBJ1-3; the D is unclear. This CDR3 contains 13 residues. V dropped 7 bases and J dropped 0 bases, with 8 bases sitting between them. Per germline, CDR1 SGHRS and CDR2 YFSETQ. CDR3 region: CASADGSGNTIYF. CDR3 nucleotide sequence: TGCGCCAGCGCGGACGGCTCTGGAAACACCATATATTTT.

This clonotype was seen a few times. The chain recombines TRBV15 with TRBJ1-4; TRBD1 agrees at 7 bases. Germline V gene data show CDR1 as LNHNV and CDR2 as YYDKDF (reference sequence). Trimming removed 4 bases from V and 3 bases from J; junction bases left unmatched: 8. This CDR3 comprises 16 residues. The CDR3 loop is CATSKGTAGANEKLFF. The CDR3, as DNA: TGTGCCACCAGCAAGGGGACAGCGGGTGCTAATGAAAAACTGTTTTTT.

J is TRBJ2-2 and V is TRBV4-2; 9 bases agree with TRBD2. Germline V gene lookup returns CDR1 LGHNA and CDR2 YNFKEQ. With V trimmed by 1 base and J by 6 bases, 12 bases remained unmatched. The CDR3 runs 18 residues. The CDR3, as DNA: TGTGCCAGCAGCCAAGTCCCCTTGATGGCGGGGGGGGCCGGGGAGCTGTTTTTT. The encoded protein is CASSQVPLMAGGAGELFF.

The chain joins TRBV10-3 to TRBJ2-5, with TRBD1 matching 9 bases. Germline V gene sequence: CDR1 ENHRY, CDR2 SYGVKD. This CDR3 is built from 18 residues. V was pared by 3 bases and J by 5 bases, with 16 bases of the junction left unmatched. In nucleotides, the CDR3 is TGTGCCATCAGTGACCTGAGGACAGCCGGACAGGGGACTGAGACCCAGTACTTC. It is translated as CAISDLRTAGQGTETQYF.